Each of the 19 T cell receptor beta chains below was sequenced from the same sample in a study of blood T cell repertoires in COVID-19 (dated by TCRdb to about 2020). The library was generated by the immunoSEQ multiplex PCR assay. TCRdb provides this immuneACCESS table in a form limited to in-frame rearrangements. Some clones are lacking; in checked studies, under half of them reflect an unresolved V gene, and why the rest are absent is not known. The sample yields approximately 54,000 clones; 86% were counted once. The ten largest clonotypes hold about 4.2% of the sample. The sequencing sample was made of peripheral blood. Every receptor here comes from a man aged 80 or over with active COVID-19.

This sequence joins TRBV5-4 and TRBJ1-1; D might be TRBD1 (6 bases). The CDR3 is 18 residues long. The ends were cut back, 0 bases at V and 1 base at J, with 19 bases in the middle. Germline lookup yields CDR1 SGHNT and CDR2 YYREEE (reference sequence). The CDR3 coding sequence is TGTGCCAGCAGCTTGGCGAGGAAGGACAGCAACCCGAACACTGAAGCTTTCTTT. Amino acid sequence: CASSLARKDSNPNTEAFF.

The table lists this clone with a count of one. The chain has TRBV2 and TRBJ2-7; possible D gene TRBD1, 5 bases. Trimming pared 5 bases from V and 6 bases from J, leaving 14 bases between. The germline V gene has CDR1 SNHLY and CDR2 FYNNEI. The CDR3 covers 13 residues. The CDR3 spells CASSFQGLREQYF. CDR3 bases: TGTGCCAGCAGTTTCCAGGGTCTGCGCGAGCAGTACTTC.

The chain links TRBV5-1 to TRBJ1-4; weak D call: TRBD1 (5 bases). The CDR3 covers 13 residues. The germline V gene has CDR1 SGHRS and CDR2 YFSETQ. Trimming removed 4 bases at V and 8 bases at J, with 12 bases between. DNA of the CDR3: TGCGCCAGCAGCGCGGGGCAAAACGAAAAACTGTTTTTT. Translating it yields CASSAGQNEKLFF.

This clone was detected only once. V gene TRBV5-4 combines with J gene TRBJ2-1, with 7 bases identical to TRBD2. From germline, CDR1 is SGHNT and CDR2 YYREEE (reference sequence). The CDR3 length is 16 residues. V shed 3 bases and J 1 base; nucleotides not matched to a gene: 7. The CDR3 loop is CASSSAGAGSYNEQFF. CDR3 nucleotides: TGTGCCAGCAGCTCGGCGGGAGCGGGATCCTACAATGAGCAGTTCTTC.

The chain employs TRBV18 and TRBJ2-7, with 11 positions matching TRBD2. Germline CDR1 reads KGHSH; CDR2 reads LQKENI. The V and J ends lost 5 bases and 3 bases, in that order; junction bases with no gene match: 3. The CDR3 runs to 14 residues. As DNA, the CDR3 is TGTGCCAGCTCAGCGGGACTAGCGGACTACGAGCAGTACTTC. Protein product: CASSAGLADYEQYF.

J is TRBJ1-1 and V is TRBV6-5, with TRBD1 matching over 8 bases. With 5 bases clipped from V and 5 bases from J, the junction kept 4 bases outside the gene matches. Looked up from germline, CDR1 is MNHEY and CDR2 is SVGAGI. This CDR3 has 13 residues. This CDR3 is CASSRTGRTEAFF. CDR3 DNA: TGTGCCAGCAGTCGGACAGGGAGGACTGAAGCTTTCTTT.

This chain connects TRBV5-5 to TRBJ2-3; no reliable D call. CDR1 and CDR2 from the germline V gene are SGHKS and YYEKEE (reference sequence). This CDR3 comprises 12 residues. Deletions cut 4 bases from V and 6 bases from J, with 9 bases between. CDR3 nucleotide sequence: TGTGCCAGCAGCCCCCCGGGTGATACGCAGTATTTT. Amino acid sequence: CASSPPGDTQYF.

The chain joins TRBV6-2 or TRBV6-3 to TRBJ2-1, with 7 bases matching TRBD1. The CDR3 has 14 amino acids. The V segment lost 4 bases and the J segment 9 bases; nucleotides outside the gene matches: 9. The germline V gene has CDR1 MNHEY and CDR2 SVGEGT. The chain's CDR3 is CASSWAGGVSEQFF. Here the CDR3 DNA reads TGTGCCAGCAGTTGGGCAGGGGGTGTTAGTGAGCAGTTCTTC.

The chain is built from TRBV24-1 and TRBJ2-1; D is unresolved. There are 16 residues in the CDR3. From germline, CDR1 is KGHDR and CDR2 SFDVKD. The V and J ends lost 5 bases and 0 bases respectively, with 13 bases between them. CDR3 loop: CATSGRPPSSYNEQFF. The CDR3 bases are TGTGCCACCAGTGGAAGGCCACCTAGCTCCTACAATGAGCAGTTCTTC.

V is TRBV18 and J is TRBJ2-5; 10 bases are shared with TRBD1. V was clipped by 3 bases and J by 5 bases; unmatched bases: 9. The CDR3 is made up of 16 amino acids. Germline CDR1 reads KGHSH; CDR2 reads LQKENI. Here the CDR3 DNA reads TGTGCCAGCTCACCTCCATCGACAGGGGGCCGGGAGACCCAGTACTTC. It translates to CASSPPSTGGRETQYF.

The chain employs TRBV11-2 and TRBJ1-1; perhaps TRBD1 as D (6 bases). CDR3 length equals 14 residues. V was clipped by 1 base and J by 1 base, with 7 bases between them. Germline CDR1 reads SGHAT; CDR2 reads FQNNGV. The CDR3 protein is CASSLGQANTEAFF. The CDR3 coding sequence is TGTGCCAGCAGCTTAGGACAGGCGAACACTGAAGCTTTCTTT.

The chain is built from TRBV2 and TRBJ1-4; TRBD1 is a possible D gene (6 bases). V dropped 9 bases and J dropped 4 bases, with 12 bases sitting between them. The CDR3 loop spans 13 amino acids. Per germline, CDR1 SNHLY and CDR2 FYNNEI. CDR3 amino acids: CASSRGHNEKLFF. In nucleotides, the CDR3 is TGTGCCAGTTCCAGGGGACATAATGAAAAACTGTTTTTT.

This clone was detected a few times. The chain is built from TRBV7-3 and TRBJ2-7; 12 bases align to TRBD1. This CDR3 is 14 amino acids long. Germline values: CDR1 SGHTA, CDR2 FQGTGA. The V segment lost 6 bases and the J segment 5 bases; nucleotides outside the gene matches: 5. The DNA for the CDR3 is TGTGCCAGCAGGTCCGGGACAGGGGGCCACGAGCAGTACTTC. Protein: CASRSGTGGHEQYF. Filled out from reference TRBV7-3 and TRBJ2-7, the complete variable domain reads GAGVSQTPSNKVTEKGKYVELRCDPISGHTALYWYRQSLGQGPEFLIYFQGTGAADDSGLPNDRFFAVRPEGSVSTLKIQRTERGDSAVYLCASRSGTGGHEQYFGPGTRLTVT.

The V and J genes are TRBV7-9 and TRBJ2-1; 8 bases agree with TRBD2. Trimming took 5 bases from V and 5 from J; bases not matched to a gene: 11. CDR3 length equals 16 residues. Per germline, CDR1 SEHNR and CDR2 FQNEAQ (reference sequence). CDR3 sequence: CASSTPSGRKDNEQFF. CDR3 nucleotides: TGTGCCAGCAGCACCCCGAGCGGGAGAAAGGACAATGAGCAGTTCTTC.

V is TRBV7-2 and J is TRBJ2-3, with 12 nucleotides matching TRBD1. CDR1 and CDR2 from the germline V gene are SGHTA and FQGNSA. The CDR3 covers 15 residues. V shed 6 bases, J shed 4 bases, and the junction held 5 bases outside the gene matches. CDR3 protein: CASRPGQGASDTQYF. The CDR3 bases are TGTGCCAGCAGACCGGGACAGGGGGCGTCAGATACGCAGTATTTT.

V and J are TRBV27 and TRBJ2-7; D may be TRBD2 (6 bases). The germline V and J ends were trimmed by 4 bases and 6 bases, with 10 bases remaining between them. CDR1 and CDR2 (germline): MNHEY, SMNVEV (reference sequence). The CDR3 length is 12 residues. CDR3 in amino acids: CASSYVGGEQYF. The CDR3 nucleotides are TGTGCCAGCAGTTACGTCGGGGGCGAGCAGTACTTC.

V and J are TRBV4-1 and TRBJ2-1; 12 nucleotides match TRBD2. The J segment lost 0 bases and the V segment lost 5 bases, leaving 8 bases of the junction unmatched. The CDR3 runs to 18 residues. Germline CDR1 reads MGHRA; CDR2 reads YSYEKL. Here the CDR3 reads CASSFRTSGTFSYNEQFF. CDR3 nucleotides: TGCGCCAGCAGCTTTCGGACTAGCGGGACCTTCTCCTACAATGAGCAGTTCTTC.

This clone is a singleton in its sample. V and J are TRBV30 and TRBJ1-2; 11 positions match TRBD1. V gave up 1 base and J gave up 8 bases; unmatched junction bases: 6. Germline loops: CDR1 GTSNPN, CDR2 SVGIG (reference sequence). This CDR3 has 14 amino acids. CDR3 protein: CAWSAGQGAVGYTF. For the CDR3, the DNA is TGTGCCTGGAGTGCCGGACAGGGGGCCGTCGGCTACACCTTC.

This chain connects TRBV10-3 to TRBJ1-5; 9 bases map to TRBD1. The V gene's germline CDR1 is ENHRY and CDR2 SYGVKD. Germline trimming cut 4 bases from V and 5 bases from J; bases unmatched to any gene: 3. This CDR3 region has 14 residues. The CDR3 bases are TGTGCCATCAGTGGGGGACAGGGAGATCAGCCCCAGCATTTT. Translating gives CAISGGQGDQPQHF.